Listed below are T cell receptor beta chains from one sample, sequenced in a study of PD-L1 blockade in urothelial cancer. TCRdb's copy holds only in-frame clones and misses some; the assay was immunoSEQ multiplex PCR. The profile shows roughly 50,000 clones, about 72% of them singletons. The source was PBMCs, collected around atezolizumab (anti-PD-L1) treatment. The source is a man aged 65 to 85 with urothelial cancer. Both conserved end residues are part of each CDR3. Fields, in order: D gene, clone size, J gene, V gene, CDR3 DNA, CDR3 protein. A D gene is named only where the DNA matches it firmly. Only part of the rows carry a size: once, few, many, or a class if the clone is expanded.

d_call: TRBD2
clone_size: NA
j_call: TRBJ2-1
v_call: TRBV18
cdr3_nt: TGTGCCAGCTACGGGGCGGGAGCAGGGAATGAGCAGTTCTTC
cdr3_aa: CASYGAGAGNEQFF

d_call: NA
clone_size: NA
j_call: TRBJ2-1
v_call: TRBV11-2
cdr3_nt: TGTGCCAGCAGCTCGTTTGGGACTCCGGGGGATAATGAGCAGTTCTTC
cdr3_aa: CASSSFGTPGDNEQFF

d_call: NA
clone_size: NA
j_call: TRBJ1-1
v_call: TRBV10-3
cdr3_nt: TGTGCCATCAGTGAGTCCAGTGAAGCTTTCTTT
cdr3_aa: CAISESSEAFF

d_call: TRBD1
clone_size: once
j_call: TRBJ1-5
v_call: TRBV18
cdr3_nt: TGTGCCAACTCACCGTTTTCGACAGGGGGCAATCAGCCCCAGCATTTT
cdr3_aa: CANSPFSTGGNQPQHF

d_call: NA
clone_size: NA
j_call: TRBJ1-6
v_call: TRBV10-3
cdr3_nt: TGTGCCATCAGTGAGTCGATAGGCAGGGATAATTCACCCCTCCACTTT
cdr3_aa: CAISESIGRDNSPLHF

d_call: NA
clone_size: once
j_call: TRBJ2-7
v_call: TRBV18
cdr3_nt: TGTGCCAGCTCCCCTCAGGGCCTTGGGTACGAGCAGTACTTC
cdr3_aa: CASSPQGLGYEQYF

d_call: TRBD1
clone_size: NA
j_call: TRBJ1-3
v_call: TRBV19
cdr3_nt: TGTGCCAAACCAGGGGGCGCGACGGGAAACACCATATATTTT
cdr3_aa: CAKPGGATGNTIYF

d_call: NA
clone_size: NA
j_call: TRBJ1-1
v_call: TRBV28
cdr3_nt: TGTGCCAGCAAGCTGAACACTGAAGCTTTCTTT
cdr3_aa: CASKLNTEAFF

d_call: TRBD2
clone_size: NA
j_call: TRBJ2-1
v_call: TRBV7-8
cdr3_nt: TGTGCCAGCAGCTTAAGGGCGGGAGCGTACAATGAGCAGTTCTTC
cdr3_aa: CASSLRAGAYNEQFF

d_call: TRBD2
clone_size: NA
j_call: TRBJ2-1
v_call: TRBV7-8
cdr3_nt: TGTGCCAGCAGCTTAGGGCTAGCGGGAACTGGTGAGCAGTTCTTC
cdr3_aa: CASSLGLAGTGEQFF

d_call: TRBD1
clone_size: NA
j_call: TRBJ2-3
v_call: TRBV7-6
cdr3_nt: TGTGCCAGCAGCTTAGGGCAGGGGGTAGATACGCAGTATTTT
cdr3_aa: CASSLGQGVDTQYF

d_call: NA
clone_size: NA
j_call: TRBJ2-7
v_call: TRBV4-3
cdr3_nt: TGCGCCAGCAGCCAAGAATTTGGGGACACCTACGAGCAGTACTTC
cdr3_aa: CASSQEFGDTYEQYF

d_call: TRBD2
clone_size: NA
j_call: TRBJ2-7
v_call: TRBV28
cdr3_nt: TGTGCCAGCCGAGCGCGGGAGGACTCCTACGAGCAGTACTTC
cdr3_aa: CASRAREDSYEQYF

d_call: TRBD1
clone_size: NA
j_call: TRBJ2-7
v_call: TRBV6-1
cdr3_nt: TGTGCCAGCAGGGGGACAGTTCGCTACGAGCAGTACTTC
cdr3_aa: CASRGTVRYEQYF

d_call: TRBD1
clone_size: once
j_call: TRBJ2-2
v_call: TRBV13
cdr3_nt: TGTGCCAGCAGCTTGGACAGGGCGTCCGGGGAGCTGTTTTTT
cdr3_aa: CASSLDRASGELFF